This T cell receptor beta chain appears in the sequencing data of a study of cytomegalovirus exposure and HLA in healthy donors. Overall study: A subsequent analysis stated that the 90 to 150 validation repertoires were run on the same platform as the approximately 660 first-cohort repertoires. Study conclusions and caveats: The CMV antigen specificity of three CMV-associated chains was confirmed through in vitro analysis. Most TCR sequences were uncommon, yet certain public TCRs appeared in many donors.

The CDR3 totals 15 residues. Germline loops: CDR1 MNHEY, CDR2 SMNVEV (reference sequence). V lost 6 bases and J lost 5; bases outside the gene matches: 5. Repertoires were generated with immunoSEQ multiplex PCR, while TCRdb's copy carries only in-frame clones and drops some. The table shows 200,000 to 300,000 clones, with approximately 84% occurring only once. For this clone: What it binds is unknown.

Separation from the approximately 670-subject first cohort characterized the approximately 130-subject validation cohort, to which the donors belonged. Sample: PBMCs. This rearrangement joins TRBV27 to TRBJ2-2; 11 positions agree with TRBD1. The origin of this receptor is a woman in her twenties or thirties in good health and CMV-seropositive. CDR3 amino acids: CASSRDRGLTGELFF. The CDR3 nucleotides read TGTGCCAGCAGCCGGGACAGGGGGTTGACCGGGGAGCTGTTTTTT.